The clone carrying this T cell receptor beta chain was counted ten times or more. The CDR3 length is 15 residues. Losses at the gene ends were 8 bases for V and 5 bases for J; bases not matched to a gene: 7. TCRdb re-called the 5' RACE reads through MiXCR, storing one row per CDR3 protein. The sample lists roughly 72,000 distinct CDR3 sequences, roughly an eighth occurring once. This specimen comes from a study of early T cells in non-severe SARS-CoV-2 infection. The source of this sequence is an adult who was a healthcare worker with PCR-confirmed SARS-CoV-2 infection or an uninfected control (not recorded which). The sample here was whole blood, taken at baseline. V gene TRBV12-3 or TRBV12-4 combines with J gene TRBJ2-2; TRBD1 agrees at 11 bases. CDR3: CASLDRGLRTGELFF. The DNA of the CDR3 is TGTGCCAGCCTGGACAGGGGGCTAAGGACCGGGGAGCTGTTTTTT.